Listed here are 14 T cell receptor beta chains from one sample, sequenced in a study of T-cell memory formation after mild COVID-19. TCRdb re-derived calls from the 5' RACE reads in MiXCR, one entry per CDR3 protein. The sample consists of fewer than 450,000 distinct CDR3 sequences, more than 20% of them appearing once. What was sequenced was PBMCs or a T cell subset sorted from them (not recorded which). The receptor source for this set is an adult woman who had mild COVID-19 (a few samples of this study predate the infection). Cell type and time point are not known.

This clonotype was counted between two and nine times. V is TRBV4-1 and J is TRBJ2-4; 8 nucleotides match TRBD2. V was clipped by 0 bases and J by 6 bases; unmatched bases: 16. From germline, CDR1 is MGHRA and CDR2 YSYEKL. This CDR3 region has 19 residues. The CDR3: CASSQDKASGGVLGNIQYF. As DNA, the CDR3 is TGCGCCAGCAGCCAAGATAAGGCGAGCGGGGGAGTTCTGGGAAACATTCAGTACTTC.

The chain recombines TRBV7-9 with TRBJ2-2, with 8 bases lining up with TRBD1. Trimming removed 8 bases from V and 2 bases from J; junction bases left unmatched: 4. Germline CDR1 SEHNR, CDR2 FQNEAQ (reference sequence). The CDR3 totals 14 residues. CDR3 DNA sequence: TGTGCCAGCGCAGGACAGGGAAACACCGGGGAGCTGTTTTTT. It yields the protein CASAGQGNTGELFF. The variable domain in full, with the rest retrieved from reference TRBV7-9 and TRBJ2-2, is DTGVSQNPRHKITKRGQNVTFRCDPISEHNRLYWYRQTLGQGPEFLTYFQNEAQLEKSRLLSDRFSAERPKGSFSTLEIQRTEQGDSAMYLCASAGQGNTGELFFGEGSRLTVL.

This clonotype was seen a handful of times. This chain joins TRBV5-1 and TRBJ2-3; 7 nucleotides agree with TRBD1. V dropped 2 bases and J dropped 5; count of bases not matched to a gene: 5. The CDR3 runs to 14 residues. Germline loops: CDR1 SGHRS, CDR2 YFSETQ. The chain's CDR3 is CASSLGGPRDTQYF. CDR3 in DNA: TGCGCCAGCAGCTTAGGGGGCCCGCGAGATACGCAGTATTTT.

Only a few counts were recorded for this clonotype. The rearrangement uses TRBV4-2 and TRBJ2-7, with 9 positions matching TRBD1. The CDR3 totals 14 residues. The V segment lost 8 bases and the J segment 6 bases; nucleotides outside the gene matches: 11. Germline lookup yields CDR1 LGHNA and CDR2 YNFKEQ. Here the CDR3 DNA reads TGTGCCAGCGCATTTGGGACAGGGAATGTCGAGCAGTACTTC. Amino acids: CASAFGTGNVEQYF.

V is TRBV12-3 or TRBV12-4 and J is TRBJ1-2; D is perhaps TRBD1 (6 bases). Trimming cost V 7 bases and J 4 bases, with 22 bases left between them. The CDR3 runs 16 residues. This chain's CDR3 is CASTPLVWDKSYGYTF. For the CDR3, the DNA is TGTGCCAGCACCCCTTTAGTATGGGACAAGTCCTATGGCTACACCTTC.

This clonotype occurred a few times. The CDR3 loop is CASRVGVVGTDTQYF. The CDR3 DNA is TGTGCCAGCAGGGTCGGGGTGGTTGGCACAGATACGCAGTATTTT. This sequence joins TRBV6-6 and TRBJ2-3; TRBD2 is a possible D gene (5 bases). V dropped 6 bases and J dropped 1 base, with 14 bases sitting between them. This CDR3 region has 15 residues. Germline V lookup: CDR1 MNHNY, CDR2 SVGAGI (reference sequence).

The J gene is TRBJ2-1, the V gene TRBV29-1; 11 bases line up with TRBD2. Germline V gives CDR1 SQVTM, CDR2 ANQGSEA. This CDR3 comprises 13 residues. CDR3 bases: TGCACCTATACTAGCGGGAGCTACAATGAGCAGTTCTTC. This encodes CTYTSGSYNEQFF.

The rearrangement joins TRBV7-9 to TRBJ2-2; D remains unclear. V was shortened by 6 bases and J by 4 bases, with 12 bases between the two germline ends. Germline-derived CDR1 and CDR2 are SEHNR and FQNEAQ (reference sequence). The CDR3 is 14 residues long. CDR3 amino acids: CASSLPRFTGELFF. The CDR3 DNA reads TGTGCCAGCAGTTTACCGCGGTTCACCGGGGAGCTGTTTTTT.

The CDR3 region has the DNA TGTGCCAGCAGCCAACGGCTAGCGGGGCCAACAGATACGCAGTATTTT. Its translation is CASSQRLAGPTDTQYF. The chain carries TRBV4-2 and TRBJ2-3; 9 positions match TRBD2. CDR3 length: 16 residues. Germline-derived CDR1 and CDR2 are LGHNA and YNFKEQ. Germline trimming cut 2 bases from V and 3 bases from J; bases unmatched to any gene: 6.

The chain joins TRBV7-2 to TRBJ2-3; TRBD2 matches 8 bases. Trimming took 4 bases from V and 1 from J; bases not matched to a gene: 4. The CDR3 contains 15 residues. The germline gives CDR1 SGHTA, CDR2 FQGNSA. CDR3 residues: CASSWISGGTDTQYF. The CDR3 nucleotides are TGTGCCAGCAGCTGGATTAGCGGGGGCACAGATACGCAGTATTTT. Based on the CDR3 plus reference TRBV7-2 and TRBJ2-3, the full variable domain is GAGVSQSPSNKVTEKGKDVELRCDPISGHTALYWYRQSLGQGLEFLIYFQGNSAPDKSGLPSDRFSAERTGGSVSTLTIQRTQQEDSAVYLCASSWISGGTDTQYFGPGTRLTVL.

V and J are TRBV5-1 and TRBJ2-1; 10 positions match TRBD2. V shed 1 base, J shed 3 bases, and the junction held 7 bases outside the gene matches. Germline lookup yields CDR1 SGHRS and CDR2 YFSETQ. This CDR3 spans 17 amino acids. CDR3 DNA: TGCGCCAGCAGCTTGCGGGAGCGGGGGGGACTCTACAATGAGCAGTTCTTC. It yields the protein CASSLRERGGLYNEQFF.

This clonotype was counted a few times. The chain carries TRBV20-1 and TRBJ2-5; TRBD2 might be the D (6 bases). The V gene's germline CDR1 is DFQATT and CDR2 SNEGSKA (reference sequence). V shed 2 bases and J shed 4 bases, with 11 bases lying between them. There are 13 residues in the CDR3. The CDR3 nucleotides read TGCAGTGCTAGAAATGGTAGCGGAGAGACCCAGTACTTC. Translation gives CSARNGSGETQYF.

CDR3 sequence (DNA): TGTGCCAGCAGCAACCTTGCGGGGCGCAATCAGCCCCAGCATTTT. Amino acid sequence: CASSNLAGRNQPQHF. This rearrangement joins TRBV21-1 to TRBJ1-5. TRBV21-1 represents a pseudogene. This CDR3 comprises 15 residues.

This clonotype was seen more than once but under ten times. This chain connects TRBV6-5 to TRBJ2-3, with TRBD2 matching 13 bases. CDR1 and CDR2 from the germline V gene are MNHEY and SVGAGI. V trimming: 2 bases; J trimming: 0 bases; junction bases outside the gene matches: 17. There are 22 residues in the CDR3. The CDR3 region is CASSYRGTLVLAGGPSTDTQYF. The CDR3 DNA reads TGTGCCAGCAGTTACCGCGGGACGTTGGTACTAGCGGGAGGGCCAAGCACAGATACGCAGTATTTT.